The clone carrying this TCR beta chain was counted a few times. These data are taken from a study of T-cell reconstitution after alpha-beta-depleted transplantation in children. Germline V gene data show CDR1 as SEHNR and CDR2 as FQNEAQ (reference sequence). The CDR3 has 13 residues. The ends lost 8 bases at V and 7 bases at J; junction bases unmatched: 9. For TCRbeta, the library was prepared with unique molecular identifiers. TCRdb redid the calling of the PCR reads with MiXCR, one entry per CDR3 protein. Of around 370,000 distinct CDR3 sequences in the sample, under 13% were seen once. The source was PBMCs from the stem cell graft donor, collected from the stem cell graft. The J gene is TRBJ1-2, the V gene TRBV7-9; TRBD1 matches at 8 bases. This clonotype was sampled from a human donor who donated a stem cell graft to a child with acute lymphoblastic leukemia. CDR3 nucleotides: TGTGCCAGCGACCTGCAGGGGGCTTCTGGCTACACCTTC. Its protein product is CASDLQGASGYTF.